These T cell receptor beta chains were read from a single sample in a study of control samples from healthy donors and cancer patients. Sequencing used immunoSEQ multiplex PCR; TCRdb keeps in-frame clones, though not all of them. This table has around 13,000 clones, approximately 77% appearing once. The material sequenced was formalin-fixed, paraffin-embedded tissue. The receptors come from a male donor with melanoma. Both conserved end residues are part of each CDR3. The D gene is left open where the match is weak. Rows may omit the clone size; those that give it use once, few, many or a size class.

d_gene	j_gene	abundance	v_gene	CDR3nt	CDR3aa
TRBD1	TRBJ2-1	NA	TRBV18	TGTGCCAGCTCACCACCGGGACAGGTACCTTCCTACAATGAGCAGTTCTTC	CASSPPGQVPSYNEQFF
NA	TRBJ2-1	NA	TRBV19	TGTGCCAGTAGTATCCGGGGGCGGGGGCCCTACAATGAGCAGTTCTTC	CASSIRGRGPYNEQFF
NA	TRBJ1-2	once	TRBV19	TGTGCCAGTAGCCTCGCGTTATCCGGCTACACCTTC	CASSLALSGYTF
TRBD1	TRBJ2-7	NA	TRBV2	TGTGCCAGCAAAAGGGACAGAGCATACGAGCAGTACTTC	CASKRDRAYEQYF
NA	TRBJ2-5	few	TRBV7-8	TGTGCCAGCAGCTTAGCCATTGGAGAGACCCAGTACTTC	CASSLAIGETQYF
TRBD1	TRBJ2-7	NA	TRBV5-1	TGCGCCAGCAGCTTGGTTCCGGCAGGGGGCTTTGGGAACGAGCAGTACTTC	CASSLVPAGGFGNEQYF
NA	TRBJ1-6	NA	TRBV27	TGTGCCAGCAGTTTAGAGGCATCCCGGCAGGACTATAATTCACCCCTCCACTTT	CASSLEASRQDYNSPLHF
NA	TRBJ1-2	once	TRBV2	TGTGCCAGCAGTGAACCAGACAGTCGCTACACCTTC	CASSEPDSRYTF
NA	TRBJ1-1	few	TRBV4-2	TGTGCCAGCAGCCAACAAGACCGGGTTCCTGAAGCTTTCTTT	CASSQQDRVPEAFF
NA	TRBJ1-6	NA	TRBV6-6	TGTGCCAGCAGTTATCGACAGTCCAATTCACCCCTCCACTTT	CASSYRQSNSPLHF
NA	TRBJ1-4	few	TRBV4-3	TGCGCCAGCGCAAAGGGAGGGGGAGAAAAACTGTTTTTT	CASAKGGGEKLFF
TRBD1	TRBJ1-1	NA	TRBV9	TGTGCCAGCAGCGTAGGGACAGGAGGAGGCCGCACTGAAGCTTTCTTT	CASSVGTGGGRTEAFF
TRBD1	TRBJ1-5	NA	TRBV7-2	TGTGCCAGCAGCTTAGGAGGGGGCGATCAGCCCCAGCATTTT	CASSLGGGDQPQHF
NA	TRBJ1-1	NA	TRBV5-5	TGTGCCAGCAGCCCCGATGGACAGTTTTTCATGAACACTGAAGCTTTCTTT	CASSPDGQFFMNTEAFF
NA	TRBJ1-6	few	TRBV7-9	TGTGCCAGCAGCTTAGGTAGTAATTCACCCCTCCACTTT	CASSLGSNSPLHF
NA	TRBJ2-3	once	TRBV6-4	TGTGCCAGCAGTTACGAAGCGGGCGGGGATACGCAGTATTTT	CASSYEAGGDTQYF
NA	TRBJ2-5	NA	TRBV2	TGTGCCAGCAGTGTTCGACAGAACTACCAAGAGACCCAGTACTTC	CASSVRQNYQETQYF
NA	TRBJ1-1	few	TRBV2	TGTGCCAGCAGTGAATTACAGCCGAACACTGAAGCTTTCTTT	CASSELQPNTEAFF
NA	TRBJ2-7	NA	TRBV4-2	TGTGCCAGCAGCCAAGATTGGGTAGAGCCTGCCTACGAGCAGTACTTC	CASSQDWVEPAYEQYF
TRBD1	TRBJ1-5	NA	TRBV6-6	TGTGCCAGCAGTCCAGAAAACAGGGGCGCCCGCAATCAGCCCCAGCATTTT	CASSPENRGARNQPQHF
NA	TRBJ2-3	once	TRBV5-1	TGCGCCAGCAGCCCCCAACCTGATACGCAGTATTTT	CASSPQPDTQYF
NA	TRBJ1-3	NA	TRBV5-8	TGTGCCAGCAGCTTGGTCGGCCGTTCTGGAAACACCATATATTTT	CASSLVGRSGNTIYF
NA	TRBJ1-1	once	TRBV29-1	TGCAGCGTTGTACACGGCCTGGGGAACACTGAAGCTTTCTTT	CSVVHGLGNTEAFF
TRBD1	TRBJ1-2	NA	TRBV6-2/TRBV6-3	TGTGCCAGCAGTTACTCGTTTCAGGGGGATGGCTACACCTTC	CASSYSFQGDGYTF
TRBD1	TRBJ2-7	few	TRBV7-9	TGTGCCAGCAGCTTAGTGGGACAGGGCGTTAGCTCCTACGAGCAGTACTTC	CASSLVGQGVSSYEQYF
TRBD1	TRBJ2-2	few	TRBV18	TGTGCCAGCTCAGCGGGACAGGTCTCAGGGGAGCTGTTTTTT	CASSAGQVSGELFF
NA	TRBJ2-2	NA	TRBV3-1/TRBV3-2	TGTGCCAGCGGAGGCTGGGGAACCGGGGAGCTGTTTTTT	CASGGWGTGELFF
NA	TRBJ2-2	NA	TRBV14	TGTGCCAGCAGCCAAGCCCAGGGAACCACCGGGGAGCTGTTTTTT	CASSQAQGTTGELFF
TRBD1	TRBJ2-4	NA	TRBV7-3	TGTGCCAGCAGCTTAAGTGGGACAGGGGACATTCAGTACTTC	CASSLSGTGDIQYF
NA	TRBJ2-1	NA	TRBV7-2	TGTGCCAGCAGCTTAGCCGGGGTTAATGAGCAGTTCTTC	CASSLAGVNEQFF
TRBD1	TRBJ2-7	few	TRBV10-3	TGTGCCATCAGTGGGGGACAGGTTCAGTACTTC	CAISGGQVQYF
TRBD1	TRBJ1-4	NA	TRBV6-5	TGTGCCAGCAGTTACGGGACAGTTAATGAAAAACTGTTTTTT	CASSYGTVNEKLFF
NA	TRBJ1-1	NA	TRBV14	TGTGCCAGCAGCTTCGGGGGGGGAGGCACTGAAGCTTTCTTT	CASSFGGGGTEAFF
NA	TRBJ2-7	NA	TRBV6-2/TRBV6-3	TGTGCCAGCAGTTTGACACGCGCCGAGCAGTACTTC	CASSLTRAEQYF
NA	TRBJ1-2	NA	TRBV27	TGTGCCAGCAGTTTATCTCAGGGCCCCTATGGCTACACCTTC	CASSLSQGPYGYTF
NA	TRBJ2-1	NA	TRBV11-2	TGTGCCAGCAGCGCAAACAGGGCCAACAATGAGCAGTTCTTC	CASSANRANNEQFF
NA	TRBJ1-3	NA	TRBV2	TGTGCCAGCACGACATTTTCTGGAAACACCATATATTTT	CASTTFSGNTIYF
NA	TRBJ1-4	NA	TRBV6-2/TRBV6-3	TGTGCCAGCAGTCAGTCTGAAAAATTGTTTTTT	CASSQSEKLFF
NA	TRBJ2-1	NA	TRBV7-3	TGTGCCAGCAGCTCCTGGGCCGGAGCGGAGGAGCAGTTCTTC	CASSSWAGAEEQFF
NA	TRBJ2-5	NA	TRBV5-1	TGCGCCAGCAGCTTGGCGGAAGCCGGGACCCAGTACTTC	CASSLAEAGTQYF
TRBD1	TRBJ1-1	NA	TRBV19	TGTGCCAGTAGTATTCGCGGACAGGGGAACACTGAAGCTTTCTTT	CASSIRGQGNTEAFF
NA	TRBJ2-5	NA	TRBV5-8	TGTGCCAGCAGCTCAGTAGGCCAAGAGACCCAGTACTTC	CASSSVGQETQYF
TRBD1	TRBJ1-5	NA	TRBV7-9	TGTGCCAGCAGCTTAGTTCAATATGAGGGGGCGAGCAATCAGCCCCAGCATTTT	CASSLVQYEGASNQPQHF
TRBD1	TRBJ1-2	NA	TRBV2	TGTGCCAGCAGTGGCCAACAGGGGCGGGATGGCTACACCTTC	CASSGQQGRDGYTF
TRBD1	TRBJ1-4	few	TRBV30	TGTGCCTGGCAGGAGGGGACAGGGGGTTACGGTGAAAAACTGTTTTTT	CAWQEGTGGYGEKLFF
NA	TRBJ2-7	NA	TRBV21-1	TGTGCCAGCAGCAACTCCGGGACTAGCGTTTACGAGCAGTACTTC	CASSNSGTSVYEQYF
NA	TRBJ2-7	NA	TRBV4-2	TGTGCCAGCAGCCCGAAACCGGGCTACGAGCAGTACTTC	CASSPKPGYEQYF
NA	TRBJ1-1	NA	TRBV19	TGTGCCAGTAGTATGATGGTAAACACTGAAGCTTTCTTT	CASSMMVNTEAFF
NA	TRBJ2-3	NA	TRBV6-4	TGTGCCAGCAGTGACTCAGGGGCTAGCGTAGATACGCAGTATTTT	CASSDSGASVDTQYF
TRBD1	TRBJ2-7	NA	TRBV3-1/TRBV3-2	TGTGCCAGCAGCAAACAGGGGCGAACCTACGAGCAGTACTTC	CASSKQGRTYEQYF
NA	TRBJ1-2	NA	TRBV3-1/TRBV3-2	TGTGCCAGCAGCCAAGGATCCGGGATCATCTATGGCTACACCTTC	CASSQGSGIIYGYTF
NA	TRBJ2-6	NA	TRBV6-6	TGTGCCAGCAGTGTAACTGGGGCCAACGTCCTGACTTTC	CASSVTGANVLTF
NA	TRBJ2-7	NA	TRBV5-1	TGCACCAGCAGCTTCTCGGCCAGCTCGGACGAGCAGTACTTC	CTSSFSASSDEQYF
NA	TRBJ1-1	NA	TRBV3-1/TRBV3-2	TGTGCCAGCAGCCAAGAGGGGGGGGCGCGAAGGAGTGGGACTGAAGCTTTCTTT	CASSQEGGARRSGTEAFF